The sequence of this T cell receptor (beta chain) was determined in a study of radiation and T cells in renal cell carcinoma. Clones were sequenced by immunoSEQ multiplex PCR, and TCRdb holds only the in-frame ones, with some missing. The sample has about 130,000 clones; about 88% are singletons. Study findings and constraints: From baseline, blood top tumor clonotypes peaked at 2 weeks post-radiation.

CDR1 is GTSNPN, CDR2 SVGIG, per germline (reference sequence). The CDR3 is 16 amino acids. Trimming took 0 bases from V and 5 from J, leaving 16 bases between them. Stated time point: baseline pretreatment blood. Sample treatment: 15 Gy SBRT to primary tumor, nephrectomy 4 weeks later. Note on this clone: What it recognizes is unknown.

The sequence came from a woman aged 50 to 65 with renal cell carcinoma. This sequence joins TRBV30 and TRBJ2-2; the D gene is possibly TRBD1 (6 bases). This specimen consisted of blood, obtained from a patient whose treatment included radiotherapy and nephrectomy. The CDR3 bases are TGTGCCTGGAGTGTAATCTCAGGGGCTCGAACCGGGGAGCTGTTTTTT. This sequence encodes CAWSVISGARTGELFF.